These 8 T cell receptor beta chains came from one sample sequenced in a study of regulatory T cells in long-lasting Graves disease. Construction of the TCR beta libraries employed iRepertoire HTBI primers in conjunction with Arm-PCR of CDR3 regions. A single record per CDR3 protein comes from TCRdb applying MiXCR to the multiplex PCR reads. The sample includes about 310,000 distinct CDR3 sequences, 18% of them seen just once. Time point meaning: newly diagnosed GD, antithyroid drugs for less than 3 months. PBMC-extracted RNA yielded the TCR library. Source: peripheral blood mononuclear cells (PBMCs), taken at new diagnosis, from a patient treated with antithyroid drugs. The receptors shown here come from a female donor with Graves disease.

This clonotype was recorded a few times. The chain links TRBV2 to TRBJ1-1, with TRBD1 identical over 9 bases. V trimming: 7 bases; J trimming: 3 bases; junction bases outside the gene matches: 3. Germline V gene lookup returns CDR1 SNHLY and CDR2 FYNNEI. The CDR3 is 13 residues long. The chain's CDR3 is CASIRDRDTEAFF. CDR3 coding DNA: TGTGCCAGCATCAGGGACAGGGACACTGAAGCTTTCTTT.

This clonotype was seen repeatedly, ten times or more. J is TRBJ2-7 and V is TRBV28, with D tentatively TRBD1 (6 bases). V gave up 1 base and J gave up 3 bases, with 13 bases separating them. The CDR3 is 15 amino acids. Germline values: CDR1 MDHEN, CDR2 SYDVKM. CDR3 amino acids: CASSLYRVLGYEQYF. CDR3 bases: TGTGCCAGCAGTTTATACAGGGTGCTGGGCTACGAGCAGTACTTC.

This clonotype has ten or more counts. The chain has TRBV6-1 and TRBJ2-2; maybe TRBD2 (7 bases). Trimming removed 6 bases at V and 1 base at J, with 12 bases between. The germline V gene encodes CDR1 MNHNS and CDR2 SASEGT. The CDR3 runs 15 residues. The CDR3 DNA reads TGTGCCAGCAGGAGAGCGGGACAGAACACCGGGGAGCTGTTTTTT. Protein product: CASRRAGQNTGELFF.

This clonotype was seen many times. The chain is built from TRBV10-2 and TRBJ1-1, with TRBD1 matching 8 bases. V shed 0 bases, J shed 5 bases, and the junction held 11 bases outside the gene matches. Germline V gene sequence: CDR1 WSHSY, CDR2 SAAADI. The CDR3 has 17 amino acids. The CDR3 here is CASSESSRGRVRTEAFF. CDR3 bases: TGCGCCAGCAGTGAGTCTAGCAGGGGGCGAGTGCGGACTGAAGCTTTCTTT.

This clonotype was seen only a few times. The gene calls are TRBV4-1 and TRBJ1-3; D is unresolved. The CDR3 sequence is 15 residues long. V was cut by 1 base and J by 0 bases, with 7 bases left in between. The V gene's germline CDR1 is MGHRA and CDR2 YSYEKL. CDR3 bases: TGCGCCAGCAGCCAAGGGACGAGCTCTGGAAACACCATATATTTT. This gives the protein CASSQGTSSGNTIYF.

Notes on this clonotype: A much larger clonotype is one base distant, so this may be a read error. This rearrangement joins TRBV27 to TRBJ2-1, with D possibly being TRBD2 (7 bases). The V end was cut by 5 bases, the J end by 7 bases, with 15 bases between. CDR3 size: 14 residues. Per germline, CDR1 MNHEY and CDR2 SMNVEV (reference sequence). The CDR3 region is CASSRRGARNEQFF. Written as DNA, the CDR3 is TGTGCCAGCAGTCGACGGGGGGCGCGGAATGAGCAGTTCTTC.

The table lists this clonotype with a few counts. The chain couples TRBV7-2 to TRBJ2-5, with 8 bases that match TRBD2. V lost 1 base, J lost 1 base, and 8 bases stayed unmatched. The germline gives CDR1 SGHTA, CDR2 FQGNSA. The CDR3 extends over 17 amino acids. The CDR3 loop reads CASSLGVSGTPQETQYF. Here the CDR3 DNA reads TGTGCCAGCAGCTTAGGGGTTAGCGGGACTCCCCAAGAGACCCAGTACTTC.

The chain recombines TRBV28 with TRBJ1-4; TRBD1 might be the D (5 bases). The germline V and J ends were trimmed by 2 bases and 9 bases, with 10 bases remaining between them. Germline-derived CDR1 and CDR2 are MDHEN and SYDVKM. There are 13 residues in the CDR3. The CDR3 protein is CASSLTRDQKLFF. The CDR3 coding sequence is TGTGCCAGCAGTTTAACCAGGGACCAAAAACTGTTTTTT.